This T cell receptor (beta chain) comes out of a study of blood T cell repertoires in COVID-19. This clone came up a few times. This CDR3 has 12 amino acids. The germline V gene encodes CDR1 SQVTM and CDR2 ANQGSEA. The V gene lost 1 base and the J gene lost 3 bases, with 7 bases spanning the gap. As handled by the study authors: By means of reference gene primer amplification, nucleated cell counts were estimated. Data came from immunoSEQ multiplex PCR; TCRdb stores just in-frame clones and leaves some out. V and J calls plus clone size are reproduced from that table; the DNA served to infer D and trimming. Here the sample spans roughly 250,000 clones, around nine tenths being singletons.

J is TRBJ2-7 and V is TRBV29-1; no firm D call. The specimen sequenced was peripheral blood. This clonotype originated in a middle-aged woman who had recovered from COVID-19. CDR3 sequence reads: CSVEVVDYEQYF. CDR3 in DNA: TGCAGCGTTGAAGTGGTAGACTACGAGCAGTACTTC.